These T cell receptor beta chains were read from a single sample in a study of CD8 T cells in Susac syndrome. TCRdb called the immunoSEQ multiplex PCR reads again in MiXCR, with one record for every CDR3 protein. The sample shows 190,000 or so distinct CDR3 sequences, nearly 95% of them seen only once. Sample: CD4+ T cells from PBMCs. These TCRs come from a human donor with multiple sclerosis. The CDR3 runs from the conserved cysteine through the conserved F or W. Fields, in order: J gene, CDR3 length, V gene, clone size, D gene, CDR3 DNA, CDR3 protein. The D gene is left open where the match is weak. Some rows have no size entry. The others give once, few or many, or a class for an expanded clone.

>TRBJ2-3|14|TRBV29-1|.|TRBD2
TGCAGCGTCCTTAGCGGGGGAGCGACAGATACGCAGTATTTT
CSVLSGGATDTQYF
>TRBJ1-5|16|TRBV5-6|.|.
TGTGCCAGCAGTTCGATGTGGGGGGGTTCCAATCAGCCCCAGCATTTT
CASSSMWGGSNQPQHF
>TRBJ2-1|13|TRBV29-1|.|.
TGCAGCGTTCAGGGAGTTTCCTACAATGAGCAGTTCTTC
CSVQGVSYNEQFF
>TRBJ2-1|18|TRBV7-2|.|.
TGTGCCAGCAGCTTAGATGAAGGCGGGGGCCCTACCTACAATGAGCAGTTCTTC
CASSLDEGGGPTYNEQFF
>TRBJ1-5|13|TRBV30|.|.
TGTGCCTCCTCAGGGAAGGGCAATCAGCCCCAGCATTTT
CASSGKGNQPQHF
>TRBJ1-4|12|TRBV29-1|.|.
TGCAGCGTCAGGACTCTTAATGAAAAACTGTTTTTT
CSVRTLNEKLFF
>TRBJ2-1|17|TRBV13|.|TRBD2
TGTGCCAGCAGCTTAGGCCGGACTAGCGGGAGAAGGCTTGAGCAGTTCTTC
CASSLGRTSGRRLEQFF
>TRBJ2-5|14|TRBV6-5|.|.
TGTGCCAGCAGCAGGACCAACCTGCTTGAGACCCAGTACTTC
CASSRTNLLETQYF
>TRBJ2-1|13|TRBV3-1|.|.
TGTGCCAGCAGCCAACTCCCTGGGGGTGAGCAGTTCTTC
CASSQLPGGEQFF
>TRBJ2-1|15|TRBV19|.|.
TGTGCCAGCCGGACGGGGCACCTTTCCTACAATGAGCAGTTCTTC
CASRTGHLSYNEQFF
>TRBJ2-1|10|TRBV29-1|.|.
TGCAGCGTTGAATTCTATGAGCAGTTCTTC
CSVEFYEQFF
>TRBJ2-5|13|TRBV5-4|few|TRBD1
TGTGCCAGCAGCTTACAGGGGCAAGAGACCCAGTACTTC
CASSLQGQETQYF
>TRBJ2-2|14|TRBV30|.|TRBD2
TGTGCCTGGAGAGTAGCGGGAGGTACCGGGGAGCTGTTTTTT
CAWRVAGGTGELFF
>TRBJ2-5|14|TRBV7-9|.|.
TGTGCCAGCAGCTTAGAGGTGGGGCAAGAGACCCAGTACTTC
CASSLEVGQETQYF
>TRBJ1-1|17|TRBV10-3|.|TRBD1
TGTGCCATCAGTGAGTCACGGGGGACAGGGACAAACACTGAAGCTTTCTTT
CAISESRGTGTNTEAFF
>TRBJ1-2|12|TRBV20-1|.|.
TGCAGTGGGGGAGGGGAAAACTATGGCTACACCTTC
CSGGGENYGYTF
>TRBJ1-1|15|TRBV20-1|.|TRBD1
TGCAGTGCTAGAGACTACAGGGGGATGAACACTGAAGCTTTCTTT
CSARDYRGMNTEAFF
>TRBJ1-4|13|TRBV3-1|.|.
TGTGCCAGCAGCCAAGATGGCGTGGAAAAACTGTTTTTT
CASSQDGVEKLFF
>TRBJ2-7|12|TRBV30|.|.
TGTGCCTGCCACCGCGGGGCCTACGAGCAGTACTTC
CACHRGAYEQYF
>TRBJ2-7|13|TRBV28|.|.
TGTGCCAGCGGCGGAGCAACCTCCTACGAGCAGTACTTC
CASGGATSYEQYF
>TRBJ2-7|12|TRBV18|few|TRBD1
TGTGCCAGCTCCTACACAGGGGACGAGCAGTACTTC
CASSYTGDEQYF
>TRBJ1-1|14|TRBV30|.|.
TGTGCCTGGAGTTTCTTAAACAGGAACACTGAAGCTTTCTTT
CAWSFLNRNTEAFF
>TRBJ1-2|11|TRBV12-5|once|.
TGTGCTAGTGGTTTCCACAGTGGCTACACCTTC
CASGFHSGYTF
>TRBJ2-7|13|TRBV4-1|.|.
TGCGCCAGCAGACCTACAGGCGGCTACGAGCAGTACTTC
CASRPTGGYEQYF
>TRBJ2-1|15|TRBV2|.|TRBD2
TGTGCCAGCAGACCCACTAGCGGGGGTTACAATGAGCAGTTCTTC
CASRPTSGGYNEQFF
>TRBJ2-5|12|TRBV20-1|.|TRBD2
TGCAGTGCTAGGGCTAGCGGGGAGACCCAGTACTTC
CSARASGETQYF
>TRBJ1-1|16|TRBV5-1|.|.
TGCGCCAGCAGCTCCTCCTCGGCAGGGGCGGACACTGAAGCTTTCTTT
CASSSSSAGADTEAFF
>TRBJ2-5|14|TRBV7-2|.|TRBD1
TGTGCCACCAGACAGGGGGCCAGCCAAGAGACCCAGTACTTC
CATRQGASQETQYF
>TRBJ1-5|11|TRBV29-1|.|.
TGCAGCGTTGGGTTCGATCAGCCCCAGCATTTT
CSVGFDQPQHF